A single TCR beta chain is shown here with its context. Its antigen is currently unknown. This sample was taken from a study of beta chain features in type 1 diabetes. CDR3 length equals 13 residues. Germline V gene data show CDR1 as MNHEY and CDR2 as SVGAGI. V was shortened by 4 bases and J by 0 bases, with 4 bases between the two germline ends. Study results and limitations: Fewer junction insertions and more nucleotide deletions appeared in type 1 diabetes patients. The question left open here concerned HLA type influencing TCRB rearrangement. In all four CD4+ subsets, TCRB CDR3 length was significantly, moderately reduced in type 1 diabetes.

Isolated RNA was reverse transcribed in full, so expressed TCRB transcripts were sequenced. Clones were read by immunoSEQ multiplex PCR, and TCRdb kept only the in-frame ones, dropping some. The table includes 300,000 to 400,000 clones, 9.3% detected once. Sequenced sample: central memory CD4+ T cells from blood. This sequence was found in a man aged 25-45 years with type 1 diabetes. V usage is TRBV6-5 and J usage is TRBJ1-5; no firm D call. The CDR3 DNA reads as TGTGCCAGCAGTTCCAATAGCAATCAGCCCCAGCATTTT. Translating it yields CASSSNSNQPQHF.